This entry lists 13 T cell receptor beta chains sequenced from one sample in a study of blood T cell repertoires in COVID-19. The assay was immunoSEQ multiplex PCR, and TCRdb's table has in-frame clones only and misses some. The data contain under 150,000 clones, around 81% of them singletons. The sequencing sample was made of peripheral blood. The source of these receptors is a woman between 55 and 75 years old with active or convalescent COVID-19.

The chain combines TRBV23-1 with TRBJ2-7; TRBD2 aligns across 7 bases. TRBV23-1 is an ORF, and what it does is uncertain. With 0 bases clipped from V and 0 bases from J, the junction kept 17 bases outside the gene matches. There are 20 residues in the CDR3. As DNA, the CDR3 is TGCGCCAGCAGTCAATCTCGTAACAGCGGGGTATCCAGGAACTCCTACGAGCAGTACTTC. Protein sequence: CASSQSRNSGVSRNSYEQYF.

The rearrangement joins TRBV2 to TRBJ2-1; tentative D call: TRBD1 (6 bases). The germline CDR1 and CDR2 sequences are SNHLY and FYNNEI. V lost 8 bases to trimming and J lost 7 bases, with 27 bases between them. The CDR3 runs 17 residues. The CDR3 nucleotides are TGTGCCAGCCTAAAAATGGTGACTCCTCGAGGGGGAAATGAGCAGTTCTTC. It specifies CASLKMVTPRGGNEQFF.

The chain uses TRBV7-8 and TRBJ1-1; tentatively, D is TRBD1 (6 bases). The CDR3 contains 15 residues. From germline, CDR1 is SGHVS and CDR2 FQNEAQ. The V end lost 2 bases, the J end lost 1 base, and 11 bases lay between the germline ends. The DNA for the CDR3 is TGTGCCAGCAGCTTAAGGGGGACCAGGAACACTGAAGCTTTCTTT. Translating gives CASSLRGTRNTEAFF.

There are a few counts of this clone. The V and J genes are TRBV5-1 and TRBJ1-6; maybe TRBD1 (6 bases). In germline, CDR1 is SGHRS, CDR2 YFSETQ. The CDR3 consists of 18 residues. V lost 2 bases to trimming and J lost 0 bases, with 15 bases between them. CDR3 sequence reads: CASSFRGAFDSYNSPLHF. In DNA form, the CDR3 reads TGCGCCAGCAGCTTTCGGGGGGCGTTTGACTCCTATAATTCACCCCTCCACTTT.

The V gene is TRBV2, the J gene TRBJ2-7; TRBD1 agrees at 12 bases. V was pared by 6 bases and J by 3 bases, with 6 bases of the junction left unmatched. Germline V lookup: CDR1 SNHLY, CDR2 FYNNEI. This CDR3 has 15 residues. The CDR3 nucleotides read TGTGCCAGCAGAGAGGGACAGGGGGCACTCTACGAGCAGTACTTC. This sequence encodes CASREGQGALYEQYF.

This clone was detected a few times. The rearrangement links TRBV3-1 (or the pseudogene TRBV3-2) to TRBJ1-5; the D gene is possibly TRBD1 (6 bases). The CDR3 runs to 14 residues. V lost 3 bases and J lost 2, with 8 bases in between. From germline, CDR1 is LGHDT and CDR2 YNNKEL (reference sequence). This chain's CDR3 is CASSHRGGNQPQHF. Written as DNA, the CDR3 is TGTGCCAGCAGCCACAGGGGTGGCAATCAGCCCCAGCATTTT.

This chain links TRBV11-2 with TRBJ2-7, with no clear D. Germline V gives CDR1 SGHAT, CDR2 FQNNGV. The CDR3 sequence is 14 residues long. V lost 5 bases and J 6 bases, leaving 17 bases between the germline ends. The CDR3 DNA reads TGTGCCAGCAGCGAGGAGCCGGGTATTTTCGAGCAGTACTTC. Protein product: CASSEEPGIFEQYF.

CDR3 nucleotide sequence: TGTGCCAGCAGTACAAAAGGAGGGATTCACACCTTC. Amino acids: CASSTKGGIHTF. This chain uses TRBV28 with TRBJ1-2; D uncertain. There are 12 residues in the CDR3. V lost 5 bases and J 12 bases, leaving 16 bases between the germline ends. Germline CDR1 is MDHEN and CDR2 is SYDVKM.

The chain carries TRBV7-8 and TRBJ1-5; 9 bases fit TRBD1. Trimming took 6 bases from V and 7 from J; bases not matched to a gene: 13. This CDR3 has 16 amino acids. CDR1 and CDR2 (germline): SGHVS, FQNEAQ. The CDR3 loop is CASSRQDRGGGQPQHF. CDR3 coding DNA: TGTGCCAGCAGTCGTCAGGACAGGGGAGGTGGGCAGCCCCAGCATTTT.

The CDR3 sequence: CAWSPGGTEAFF. CDR3 sequence (DNA): TGTGCCTGGAGTCCAGGGGGCACTGAAGCTTTCTTT. V gene TRBV30 combines with J gene TRBJ1-1; 7 bases fit TRBD1. Germline loops: CDR1 GTSNPN, CDR2 SVGIG (reference sequence). J gave up 4 bases and V 2 bases, and 1 base lay outside the gene matches. The CDR3 totals 12 residues.

The rearrangement links TRBV5-1 to TRBJ1-6; 7 bases line up with TRBD1. Trimming at V came to 2 bases and at J to 6 bases, leaving 2 bases not matched to a gene. Germline assignment: CDR1 SGHRS and CDR2 YFSETQ. The CDR3 has 14 residues. CDR3 in amino acids: CASSFGTANSPLHF. The CDR3 DNA follows: TGCGCCAGCAGCTTCGGGACAGCTAATTCACCCCTCCACTTT.

The gene calls are TRBV5-4 and TRBJ1-1, with D possibly TRBD1 on 6 matching bases. V shed 0 bases and J shed 5 bases, with 11 bases lying between them. The CDR3 extends over 14 amino acids. Germline lookup yields CDR1 SGHNT and CDR2 YYREEE (reference sequence). This chain's CDR3 is CASSLVSQGTEAFF. In nucleotides, the CDR3 is TGTGCCAGCAGCTTGGTTTCCCAGGGGACTGAAGCTTTCTTT.

This clone was found once. The chain recombines TRBV12-5 with TRBJ2-2; 9 bases are shared with TRBD1. Trimming at V came to 6 bases and at J to 5 bases, leaving 4 bases not matched to a gene. Germline V gene lookup returns CDR1 LGHNT and CDR2 FRNRAP. The CDR3 consists of 14 residues. CDR3 in DNA: TGTGCTAGTGGAAGACAGGGGGGAACCGGGGAGCTGTTTTTT. Protein: CASGRQGGTGELFF.